This T cell receptor beta chain was identified during a study of tumor and adjacent non-tumor tissue in lung cancer. About the research overall: Patients comprised some eleven adenocarcinoma, 2 squamous cell carcinoma and 1 small cell lung cancer. Whole-study findings and limits: Patients with more diverse tumor TCRs had worse survival. Tumor tissue had significantly higher TCR diversity than normal lung.

This sample's RNA came from whole unsorted tissue. Chemotherapy-naive patients with new lung cancer underwent thoracic surgery in China, August–late 2014. A modified ARM-PCR protocol with three rounds of nested PCR amplified TCRbeta. TCRdb recomputed calls from the multiplex PCR reads with MiXCR, one row per CDR3 protein. Of 70,000 to 90,000 distinct CDR3 sequences in the sample, over 75% were seen once. Concerning this clonotype itself: Its specificity is not known. Being one base from a much bigger clone, this may be a read error.

CDR3 size: 15 residues. Per germline, CDR1 MDHEN and CDR2 SYDVKM. The clonotype comes from a woman aged 45-59 years with non-small cell lung cancer. The chain carries TRBV28 and TRBJ2-1, with a weak D call TRBD1 (5 bases). Sequencing was performed on lung tumor tissue. CDR3 sequence reads: CASSFLGAGHNERFF. As DNA, the CDR3 is TGTGCCAGCAGTTTCTTAGGGGCAGGCCACAATGAGCGGTTCTTC.